This T cell receptor beta chain was captured by sequencing in a study of cytomegalovirus exposure and HLA in healthy donors. Both 60 Vbeta primers and 13 Jbeta primers went into the PCR. The repertoire was sequenced with immunoSEQ multiplex PCR; TCRdb's copy has only in-frame clones and lacks some. The sample includes about 140,000 clones, around 80% of them seen just once. Germline CDR1 MNHNS, CDR2 SASEGT. The CDR3 is 15 amino acids. Trimming at V came to 4 bases and at J to 6 bases, leaving 10 bases not matched to a gene. This sequence originates from a man between 35 and 55 years old in good health and CMV-seropositive. The sequenced sample was PBMCs. The V and J genes are TRBV6-1 and TRBJ1-2; 8 bases match TRBD1. For the CDR3, the DNA is TGTGCCAGCAGTGTTCTGTTCAGGGGGCAGGATGGCTACACCTTC. Protein sequence: CASSVLFRGQDGYTF.